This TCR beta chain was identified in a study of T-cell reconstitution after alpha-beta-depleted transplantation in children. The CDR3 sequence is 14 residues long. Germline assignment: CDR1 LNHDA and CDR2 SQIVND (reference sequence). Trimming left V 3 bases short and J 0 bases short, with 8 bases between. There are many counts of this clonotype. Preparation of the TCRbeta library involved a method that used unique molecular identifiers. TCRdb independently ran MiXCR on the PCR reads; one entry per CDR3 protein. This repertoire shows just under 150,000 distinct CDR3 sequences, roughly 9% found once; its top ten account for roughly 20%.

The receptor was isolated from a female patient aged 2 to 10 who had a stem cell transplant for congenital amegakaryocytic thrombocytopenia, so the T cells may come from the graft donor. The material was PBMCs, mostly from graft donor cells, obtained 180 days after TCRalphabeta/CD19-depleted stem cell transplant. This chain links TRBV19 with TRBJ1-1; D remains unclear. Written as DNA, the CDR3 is TGTGCCAGTAGTATCCCCAGGCTGAACACTGAAGCTTTCTTT. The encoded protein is CASSIPRLNTEAFF.